This T cell receptor (beta chain) was retrieved from a study of PD-1 blockade in classical Hodgkin lymphoma. Overall study: Treatment was intravenous nivolumab, 3 mg/kg every 2 weeks, until progression.

The table came from immunoSEQ multiplex PCR; TCRdb's copy has only in-frame clones and leaves some out. The sample shows over 6,500 clones, about 86% of them seen only once. No patient escaped relapse after autologous stem cell transplantation, and brentuximab vedotin exposure varied. The sample consisted of peripheral blood mononuclear cells (PBMCs), taken at baseline. The TCR sequence derives from a human donor with classical Hodgkin lymphoma.

DNA for the CDR3: TGTGCCAGCAGCCCACTAGCGGGAGTTGTAAATGAGCAGTTCTTC. As protein: CASSPLAGVVNEQFF. V is TRBV11-1 and J is TRBJ2-1; 11 nucleotides agree with TRBD2. This CDR3 has 15 residues. Trimming cost V 5 bases and J 7 bases; bases outside gene matches: 7. CDR1 is SGHAT and CDR2 is FQDESV in the germline V gene (reference sequence).